This TCR beta chain was profiled in a study of T cells in localized non-small cell lung cancer. Study-level findings and limits: Paired adjacent lung recovered a median approximately 57 of the top 100 tumor clones. Adjacent uninvolved lung had the highest clonality, suggesting focused antigen responses. A denser population of T cells in blood accompanied longer overall survival. Since sequencing was restricted to only one region of the tumor, intratumor heterogeneity remains a possibility.

On this clone itself: Its matching antigen is unknown.

TCRdb's copy holds only in-frame clones and misses some; the assay was immunoSEQ multiplex PCR. The sample lists approximately 45,000 clones, 80% to 85% occurring once. The TCR originated in a man aged 40 to 75 with stage III lung adenocarcinoma. The sequences come from peripheral blood mononuclear cells, collected before any cancer treatment.

CDR3 in DNA: TGTGCCAGCAGCGTTGGTTCAAACCAAGAGACCCAGTACTTC. Its translation is CASSVGSNQETQYF. The chain has TRBV9 and TRBJ2-5; no clear D. V was clipped by 2 bases and J by 0 bases, with 8 bases between them. The CDR3 is made up of 14 amino acids. Germline V lookup: CDR1 SGDLS, CDR2 YYNGEE.